The clone carrying this T cell receptor (beta chain) is a singleton in its sample. The data were obtained in a study of OX40 agonist ivuxolimab in advanced cancers. The CDR3 extends over 14 amino acids. The germline V and J ends were trimmed by 2 bases and 2 bases, with 7 bases remaining between them. Germline V lookup: CDR1 MDHEN, CDR2 SYDVKM. Profiling relied on immunoSEQ multiplex PCR, and the TCRdb table lists in-frame clones only, not all of them. This sample has about 59,000 clones, with more than 65% found just once. Excluded were patients having autoimmune disease history or systemic immunosuppression.

The source is an adult with an advanced solid tumor such as melanoma, head and neck, liver or kidney cancer. Sequenced here: CD4+ or CD8+ T cells sorted from blood, sampled in a trial of the OX40 agonist ivuxolimab. The rearrangement uses TRBV28 and TRBJ1-3; the D is unclear. The CDR3 DNA is TGTGCCAGCAGTTTAGGGGAGGCTGGAAACACCATATATTTT. Protein sequence: CASSLGEAGNTIYF. The full variable domain, its missing parts supplied by reference TRBV28 and TRBJ1-3, is DVKVTQSSRYLVKRTGEKVFLECVQDMDHENMFWYRQDPGLGLRLIYFSYDVKMKEKGDIPEGYSVSREKKERFSLILESASTNQTSMYLCASSLGEAGNTIYFGEGSWLTVV.